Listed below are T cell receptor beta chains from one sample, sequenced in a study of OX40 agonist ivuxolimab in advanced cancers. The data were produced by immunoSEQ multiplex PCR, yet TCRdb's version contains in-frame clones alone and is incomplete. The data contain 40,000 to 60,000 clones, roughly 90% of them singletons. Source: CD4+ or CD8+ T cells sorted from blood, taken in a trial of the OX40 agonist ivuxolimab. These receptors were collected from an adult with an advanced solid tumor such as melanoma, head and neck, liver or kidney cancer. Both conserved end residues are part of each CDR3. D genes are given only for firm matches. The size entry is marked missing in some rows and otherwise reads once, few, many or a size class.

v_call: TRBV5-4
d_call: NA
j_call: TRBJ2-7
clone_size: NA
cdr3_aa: CASSRYSTPYEQYF
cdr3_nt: TGTGCCAGCAGCCGGTACAGCACACCCTACGAGCAGTACTTC

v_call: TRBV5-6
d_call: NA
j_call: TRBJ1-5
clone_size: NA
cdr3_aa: CASSLGGSIEHF
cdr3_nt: TGTGCCAGCAGCTTGGGGGGCAGCATTGAGCATTTT

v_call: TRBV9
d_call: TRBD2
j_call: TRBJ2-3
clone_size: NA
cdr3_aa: CASSHPPTSGGADTQYF
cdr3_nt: TGTGCCAGCAGCCACCCACCGACTAGCGGGGGGGCGGATACGCAGTATTTT

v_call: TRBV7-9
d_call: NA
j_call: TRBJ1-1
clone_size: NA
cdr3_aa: CASSFLTEAFF
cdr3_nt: TGTGCCAGCAGCTTTCTCACTGAAGCTTTCTTT

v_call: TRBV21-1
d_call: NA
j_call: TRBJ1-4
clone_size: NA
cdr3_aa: CASSKGGQGVEKLFF
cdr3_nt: TGTGCCAGCAGCAAAGGAGGACAGGGAGTTGAAAAACTGTTTTTT

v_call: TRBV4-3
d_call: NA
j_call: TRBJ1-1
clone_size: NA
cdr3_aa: CASSHTGITNTEAFF
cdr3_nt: TGCGCCAGCAGCCACACAGGGATAACGAACACTGAAGCTTTCTTT

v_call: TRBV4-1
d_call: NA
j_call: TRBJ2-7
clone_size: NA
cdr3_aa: CASSEAVVGDEQYF
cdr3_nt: TGCGCCAGCAGCGAAGCTGTGGTAGGGGACGAGCAGTACTTC

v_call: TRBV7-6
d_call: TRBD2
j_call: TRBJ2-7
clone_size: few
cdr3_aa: CASSSIAGEQYF
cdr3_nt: TGTGCCAGCAGCTCGATAGCGGGCGAGCAGTACTTC

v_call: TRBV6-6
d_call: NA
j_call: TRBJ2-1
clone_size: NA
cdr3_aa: CASSLGWGDPYNEQFF
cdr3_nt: TGTGCCAGCAGCCTCGGTTGGGGGGACCCATACAATGAGCAGTTCTTC

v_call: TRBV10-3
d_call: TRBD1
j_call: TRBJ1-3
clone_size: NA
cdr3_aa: CAIYRGGGSGNTIYF
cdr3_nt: TGTGCCATCTACAGGGGCGGCGGCTCTGGAAACACCATATATTTT

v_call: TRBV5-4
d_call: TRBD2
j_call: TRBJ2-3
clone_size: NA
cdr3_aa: CASSLDSGGRHGTDTQYF
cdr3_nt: TGTGCCAGCAGCTTGGATAGCGGGGGGCGCCATGGCACAGATACGCAGTATTTT

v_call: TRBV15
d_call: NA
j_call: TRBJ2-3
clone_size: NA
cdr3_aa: CATSRAVDTQYF
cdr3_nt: TGTGCCACCAGCAGAGCGGTAGATACGCAGTATTTT

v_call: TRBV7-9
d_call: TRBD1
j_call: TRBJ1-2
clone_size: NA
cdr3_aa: CASSSRTGVQYGYTF
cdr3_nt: TGTGCCAGCAGCTCTCGGACAGGCGTCCAGTATGGCTACACCTTC

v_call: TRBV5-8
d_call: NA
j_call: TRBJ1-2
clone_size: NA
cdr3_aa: CASSLAGYFLISNYGYTF
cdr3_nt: TGTGCCAGCAGCTTGGCAGGGTATTTCCTCATTTCGAACTATGGCTACACCTTC

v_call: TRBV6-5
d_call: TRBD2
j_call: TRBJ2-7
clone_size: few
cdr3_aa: CASSLGLAGSSYEQYF
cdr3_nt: TGTGCCAGCAGTTTGGGACTAGCGGGGAGCTCCTACGAGCAGTACTTC

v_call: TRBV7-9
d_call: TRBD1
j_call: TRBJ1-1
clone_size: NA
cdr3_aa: CASSRRDRVTEAFF
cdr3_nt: TGTGCCAGCAGCCGTAGGGACAGGGTCACTGAAGCTTTCTTT

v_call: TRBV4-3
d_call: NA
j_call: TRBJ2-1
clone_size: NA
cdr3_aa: CASSQDGSDGAGYNEQFF
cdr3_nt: TGCGCCAGCAGCCAAGATGGGAGTGATGGGGCTGGGTACAATGAGCAGTTCTTC

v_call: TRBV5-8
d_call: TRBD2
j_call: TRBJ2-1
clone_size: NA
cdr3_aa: CASNPGGGYNEQFF
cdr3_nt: TGTGCCAGCAACCCCGGGGGGGGGTACAATGAGCAGTTCTTC

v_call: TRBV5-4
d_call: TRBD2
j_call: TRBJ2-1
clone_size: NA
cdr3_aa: CASSMGLAGGNEQFF
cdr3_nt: TGTGCCAGCAGCATGGGACTAGCGGGCGGGAATGAGCAGTTCTTC

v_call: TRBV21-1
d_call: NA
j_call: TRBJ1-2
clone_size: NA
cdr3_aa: CASSTRGPNYGYTF
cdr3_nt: TGTGCCAGCAGCACCAGGGGACCTAACTATGGCTACACCTTC

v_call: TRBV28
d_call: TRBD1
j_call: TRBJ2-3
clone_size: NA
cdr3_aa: CASSLGTGAGDTQYF
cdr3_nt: TGTGCCAGCAGTTTAGGGACAGGGGCGGGAGATACGCAGTATTTT

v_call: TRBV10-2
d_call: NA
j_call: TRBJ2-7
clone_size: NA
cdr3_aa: CASSENVVSPYEQYF
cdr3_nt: TGCGCCAGCAGTGAGAATGTCGTCTCGCCCTACGAGCAGTACTTC

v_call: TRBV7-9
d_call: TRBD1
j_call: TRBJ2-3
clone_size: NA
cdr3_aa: CASSLRQGVEDTQYF
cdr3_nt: TGTGCCAGCAGCTTAAGACAGGGGGTCGAAGATACGCAGTATTTT

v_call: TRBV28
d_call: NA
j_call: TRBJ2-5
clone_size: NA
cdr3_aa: CASTLQWGRGSWSYETQYF
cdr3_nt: TGTGCCAGCACCCTACAGTGGGGACGAGGGAGCTGGTCATACGAGACCCAGTACTTC

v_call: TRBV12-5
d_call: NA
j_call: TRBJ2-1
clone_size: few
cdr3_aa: CASGFGGRVEQFF
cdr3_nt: TGTGCTAGTGGTTTCGGGGGAAGGGTTGAGCAGTTCTTC

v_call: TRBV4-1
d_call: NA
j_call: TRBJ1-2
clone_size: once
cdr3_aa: CASSQDKDVFYGYTF
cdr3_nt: TGCGCCAGCAGCCAAGACAAAGACGTATTCTATGGCTACACCTTC

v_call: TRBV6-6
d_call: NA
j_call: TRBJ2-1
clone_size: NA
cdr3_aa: CASSYLGDSYNEQFF
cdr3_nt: TGTGCCAGCAGTTACCTAGGCGATTCCTACAATGAGCAGTTCTTC

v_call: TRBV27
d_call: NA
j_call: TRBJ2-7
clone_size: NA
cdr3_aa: CASSLLFFQGEGSSYEQYF
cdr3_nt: TGTGCCAGCAGTTTATTATTTTTTCAAGGCGAGGGAAGTAGCTACGAGCAGTACTTC

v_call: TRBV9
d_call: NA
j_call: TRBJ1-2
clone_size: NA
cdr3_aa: CASSVDGGGYTF
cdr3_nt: TGTGCCAGCAGCGTAGACGGAGGCGGCTACACCTTC

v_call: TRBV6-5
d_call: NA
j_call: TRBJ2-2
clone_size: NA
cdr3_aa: CAIKSWDSNTGELFF
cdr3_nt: TGTGCCATTAAATCCTGGGACTCGAACACCGGGGAGCTGTTTTTT

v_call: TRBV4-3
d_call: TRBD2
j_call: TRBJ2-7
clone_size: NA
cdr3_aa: CASSPKASGGYEQYF
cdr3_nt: TGCGCCAGCAGCCCCAAGGCTAGCGGGGGTTACGAGCAGTACTTC

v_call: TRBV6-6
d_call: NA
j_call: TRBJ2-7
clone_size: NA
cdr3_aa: CASSYPRDEQYF
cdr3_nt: TGTGCCAGCAGTTACCCACGGGACGAGCAGTACTTC

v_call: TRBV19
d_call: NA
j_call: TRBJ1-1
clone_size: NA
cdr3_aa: CASSFGLIEAFF
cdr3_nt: TGTGCCAGTAGTTTCGGGCTGATTGAAGCTTTCTTT

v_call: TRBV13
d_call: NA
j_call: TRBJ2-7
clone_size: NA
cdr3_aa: CASSPSGGLSYEQYF
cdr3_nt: TGTGCCAGCAGCCCCTCGGGGGGCCTATCTTACGAGCAGTACTTC

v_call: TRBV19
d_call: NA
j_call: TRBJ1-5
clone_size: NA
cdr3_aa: CASSTGRSNQPQHF
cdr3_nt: TGTGCCAGTAGTACCGGACGAAGCAATCAGCCCCAGCATTTT

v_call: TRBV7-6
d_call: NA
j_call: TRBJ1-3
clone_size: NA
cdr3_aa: CASSLAKAAGNTIYF
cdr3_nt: TGTGCCAGCAGCTTAGCGAAGGCGGCTGGAAACACCATATATTTT

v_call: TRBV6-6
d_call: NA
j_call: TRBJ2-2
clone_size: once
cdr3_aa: CASAPVPGHYTGELFF
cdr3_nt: TGTGCCAGCGCTCCTGTGCCGGGACACTACACCGGGGAGCTGTTTTTT

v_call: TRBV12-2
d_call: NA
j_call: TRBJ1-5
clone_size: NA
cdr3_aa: CASRHQEGQRAQGCQPQHF
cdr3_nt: TGTGCAAGTCGCCACCAGGAGGGACAGAGGGCGCAGGGTTGTCAGCCCCAGCATTTT

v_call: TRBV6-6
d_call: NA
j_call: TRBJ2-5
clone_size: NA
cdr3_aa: CASSRRELETQYF
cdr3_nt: TGTGCCAGCAGTCGCAGGGAGTTGGAGACCCAGTACTTC

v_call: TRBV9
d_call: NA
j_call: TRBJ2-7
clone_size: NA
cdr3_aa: CASSAYAGSYEQYF
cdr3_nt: TGTGCCAGCAGCGCATACGCCGGATCCTACGAGCAGTACTTC

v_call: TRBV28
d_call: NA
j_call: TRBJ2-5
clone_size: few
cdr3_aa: CASSFVGWTQYF
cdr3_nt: TGTGCCAGCAGTTTCGTTGGGTGGACCCAGTACTTC

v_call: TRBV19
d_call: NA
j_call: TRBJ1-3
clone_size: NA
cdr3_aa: CASSISVNSGNTIYF
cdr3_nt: TGTGCCAGTAGTATCTCCGTAAACTCTGGAAACACCATATATTTT

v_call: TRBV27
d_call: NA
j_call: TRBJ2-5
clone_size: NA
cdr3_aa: CASSSTGTPTGPYQETQYF
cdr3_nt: TGTGCCAGCAGTTCCACCGGGACTCCCACTGGGCCGTACCAAGAGACCCAGTACTTC

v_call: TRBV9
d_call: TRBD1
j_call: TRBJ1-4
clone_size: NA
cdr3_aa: CASSTHEGAHEKLFF
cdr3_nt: TGTGCCAGCAGCACCCATGAGGGGGCGCATGAAAAACTGTTTTTT

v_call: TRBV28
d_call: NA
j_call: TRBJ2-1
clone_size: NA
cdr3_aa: CASSDYNEQFF
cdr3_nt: TGTGCCAGCAGTGACTACAATGAGCAGTTCTTC

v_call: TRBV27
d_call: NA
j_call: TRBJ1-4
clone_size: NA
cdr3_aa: CASRGPYNEKLFF
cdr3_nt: TGTGCCAGCAGGGGGCCCTATAATGAAAAACTGTTTTTT

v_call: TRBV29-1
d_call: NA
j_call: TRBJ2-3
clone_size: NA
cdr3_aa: CSAWTALTSTDTQYF
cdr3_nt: TGCAGCGCCTGGACAGCTTTAACTAGCACAGATACGCAGTATTTT

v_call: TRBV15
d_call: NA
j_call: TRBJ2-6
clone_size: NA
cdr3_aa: CATSRDGAGSGANVLTF
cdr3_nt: TGTGCCACCAGCAGAGATGGGGCAGGGTCTGGGGCCAACGTCCTGACTTTC

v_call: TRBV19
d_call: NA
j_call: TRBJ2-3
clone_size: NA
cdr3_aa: CASSISTDTQYF
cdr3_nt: TGTGCCAGTAGTATTAGCACAGATACGCAGTATTTT

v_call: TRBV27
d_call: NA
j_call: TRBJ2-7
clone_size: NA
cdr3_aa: CASRLGQTNYEQYF
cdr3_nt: TGTGCCAGCAGACTCGGACAGACTAACTACGAGCAGTACTTC

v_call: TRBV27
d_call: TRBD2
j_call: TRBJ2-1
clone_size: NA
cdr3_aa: CASRATSGGFVDEQFF
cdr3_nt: TGTGCCAGCAGAGCGACTAGCGGGGGGTTCGTGGATGAGCAGTTCTTC

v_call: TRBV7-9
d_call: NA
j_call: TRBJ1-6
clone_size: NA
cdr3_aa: CASSLGGSPLHF
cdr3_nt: TGTGCCAGCAGCTTAGGCGGATCACCCCTCCACTTT

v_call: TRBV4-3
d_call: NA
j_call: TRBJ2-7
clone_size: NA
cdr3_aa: CASSQGAAGGTYEQYF
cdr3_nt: TGCGCCAGCAGCCAAGGGGCCGCGGGCGGGACCTACGAGCAGTACTTC

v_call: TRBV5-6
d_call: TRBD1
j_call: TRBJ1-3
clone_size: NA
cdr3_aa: CASRRSTGSGNTIYF
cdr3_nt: TGTGCCAGCAGACGATCGACAGGGTCTGGAAACACCATATATTTT

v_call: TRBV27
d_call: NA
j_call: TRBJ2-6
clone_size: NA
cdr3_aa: CASSTFSKVGANVLTF
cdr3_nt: TGTGCCAGCAGTACCTTTTCAAAGGTCGGGGCCAACGTCCTGACTTTC

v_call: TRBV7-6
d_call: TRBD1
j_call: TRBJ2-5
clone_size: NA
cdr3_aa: CASSSTGGWEETQYF
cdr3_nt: TGTGCCAGCAGCTCGACAGGGGGCTGGGAAGAGACCCAGTACTTC

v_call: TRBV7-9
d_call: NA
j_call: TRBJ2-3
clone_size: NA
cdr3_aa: CASSLYGNTQYF
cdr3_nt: TGTGCCAGCAGCTTATACGGAAATACGCAGTATTTT

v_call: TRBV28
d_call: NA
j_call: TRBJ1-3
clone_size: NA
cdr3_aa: CASMIGNTIYF
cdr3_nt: TGTGCCAGCATGATAGGAAACACCATATATTTT

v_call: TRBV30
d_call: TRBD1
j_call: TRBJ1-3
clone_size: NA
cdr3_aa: CACPKFDRVTGNTIYF
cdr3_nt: TGTGCCTGCCCCAAATTCGACAGGGTAACTGGAAACACCATATATTTT

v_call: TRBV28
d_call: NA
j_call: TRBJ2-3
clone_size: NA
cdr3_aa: CASSTLRTTSDTQYF
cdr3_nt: TGTGCCAGCAGTACCCTTCGGACTACCTCAGATACGCAGTATTTT